One TCR beta chain is described in this entry. The target of this receptor is not known. No much larger clone exists at a distance of one base, and base qualities are not known. The CDR3 regions of human TCRbeta chains were subjected to immunosequencing. Per the original workflow: TCRs in the repertoires were matched against a reference library of SARS-CoV-2-specific TCRs that had been generated with the MIRA antigen-specificity platform. Breadth was defined as the fraction of unique TCRs that were SARS-CoV-2-associated, and depth was defined as the fraction of total T cells that were SARS-CoV-2-associated. Each spike-specific TCR was assigned to its reactive spike region and to a CD4 or CD8 class using the MIRA data. Log10-transformed breadth and depth values were compared by one-way ANOVA with Sidak's multiple comparisons tests. What TCRdb holds here is the immuneACCESS table cut down to in-frame rearrangements. Part of the clones is not present; checked against another copy, under half of the missing clones reflect an unresolved V gene, and the others are unexplained. That table supplies the V and J calls and clone size; D and trimming were determined from the DNA. The sample contains about 110,000 clones, around nine tenths of them found a single time. Under 3% of the sample rests with the top ten.

What this sample's time point label stands for: about 28 days (+/-7) after the second vaccine dose. AZD1222 recipients whose second dose came at about 4 weeks and those whose second dose came at about 12 weeks were combined into one group, since spike-specific TCR depth and breadth did not differ between the two schedules. Vaccinee samples came from UK trials COV001 and COV002, including a single-blind randomized controlled phase 2/3 trial of AZD1222 (ChAdOx1 nCoV-19) in healthy adults. For TCRbeta chain sequencing, PBMC samples from trial participants were taken at day 0 and at day 28 after the second dose. The sample originates from a study of T cell responses to AZD1222 COVID-19 vaccine (dated by TCRdb to the early 2020s). Regarding the study in general: TCR sequencing covered approximately 230 trial participants: roughly 200 given two doses of AZD1222 and approximately 26 given two doses of MenACWY control vaccine. Trial participants were enrolled by age into subgroups of 18-55, 56-69 and 70-plus years, and roughly 160, 29 and 62 TCR-sequenced participants, respectively, were included in these subgroups. General conclusions and limits of the study: Spike-specific TCR breadth and depth rose significantly after two AZD1222 doses compared with day 0 and with MenACWY recipients. The 56-69-year group was small, and its depth increase did not reach significance, likely because of low power. Participants were mostly white British, with more females than males. The authors suggested clonal diversity may have been underestimated. Conclusions about previously exposed vaccinees are limited because only six or seven AZD1222 recipients were SARS-CoV-2 seropositive at baseline. Because no day 14 peak-response samples were available, repertoires were characterized only after the peak T cell response. Epitopes outside the regions mutated in the B.1.351 and B.1.1.7 variants were reportedly recognized by nearly half of the unique spike-specific TCRs. The vaccine-associated CD4 TCRs covered the entire spike protein, and the dominant responses fell in regions 160-218 and 743-854.

The TCR comes from an adult who received the AZD1222 COVID-19 vaccine. The sample was peripheral blood, taken 28 days after the second AZD1222 dose.

CDR3 sequence: CASSSLGDINEKLFF. The bases read TGTGCCAGCAGCTCTCTCGGTGACATTAATGAAAAACTGTTTTTT. The chain is assembled from TRBV7-2 and TRBJ1-4, with no D gene named confidently. The germline V gene gives CDR1 as SGHTA and CDR2 as FQGNSA. From its cysteine to its phenylalanine, the CDR3 spans 15 amino acids. The retained sequence is limited to the CDR3, 45 bases, with the frame set at the first base. V drops 4 bases and J drops 4 bases, leaving 13 bases in between.